The clone carrying this T cell receptor (beta chain) was detected a few times. Its antigen is unidentified. Per germline, CDR1 MNHNY and CDR2 SVGAGI (reference sequence). V gave up 2 bases and J gave up 3 bases, with 10 bases separating them. The CDR3 covers 14 residues. Libraries were prepared by immunoSEQ multiplex PCR; TCRdb keeps only in-frame clonotypes and omits some of them. The data contain some 40,000 clones, roughly 83% of them seen just once; the ten biggest clones take up about 0.34%. This sample is part of a study of STAT5B mutations in CD4+ large granular lymphocyte leukemia. Notes on the study in general: TRBV06-family usage was enriched in top patient clones (8/27) versus controls (2/35).

This receptor was identified in a human donor in good health. The chain carries TRBV6-6 and TRBJ1-1; no firm D call. The sample consisted of CD4+ T cells from blood buffy coats. The CDR3 loop reads CASSYGSLDTEAFF. The CDR3 DNA sequence: TGTGCCAGCAGTTACGGGTCCTTGGACACTGAAGCTTTCTTT.